The clone carrying this TCR beta chain was recorded a few times. Its antigen is unknown. The junction had 0 bases not matched to a gene; V was cut back by 4 bases and J by 9 bases. This CDR3 is built from 12 residues. The germline gives CDR1 KGHSH, CDR2 LQKENI. This entry is derived from a study of blood T cells in healthy people across ages. The use of a sample-barcoded 5' primer and a J-beta primer mix characterized a second PCR of about 7 to 12 cycles. TCRdb re-derived calls from the 5' RACE reads in MiXCR, one entry per CDR3 protein. The sample carries some 1.4 million distinct CDR3 sequences, approximately 38% recorded once. General observations from the study: The donors' CMV status was not determined, possibly confounding changes in expanded clonotypes.

This clonotype was sampled from a woman aged 18-30 years in good health. Sequencing was carried out using blood. V gene TRBV18 combines with J gene TRBJ2-1, with 10 bases aligning to TRBD1. The CDR3 sequence is CASSRQGAEQFF. The CDR3 nucleotides read TGTGCCAGCTCACGACAGGGGGCTGAGCAGTTCTTC.